This T cell receptor (beta chain) was observed in a study of T cell changes during pregnancy in multiple sclerosis. The CDR3 consists of 17 residues. Trimming removed 11 bases from V and 0 bases from J; junction bases left unmatched: 13. Per germline, CDR1 SNHLY and CDR2 FYNNEI. The table came from immunoSEQ multiplex PCR; TCRdb's copy has only in-frame clones and leaves some out. The sample consists of 100,000 or so clones, over 75% of them appearing once. The source was peripheral blood, collected in the second trimester of pregnancy. The chain carries TRBV2 and TRBJ2-6; the match to TRBD1 covers 7 bases. The TCR sequence derives from a female donor in good health, enrolled as a control in a pregnancy study. The CDR3 DNA sequence: TGTGCCCGCCAGACAGGGAGCCTCTCCTCTGGGGCCAACGTCCTGACTTTC. Translated, it gives CARQTGSLSSGANVLTF.